These 6 T cell receptor beta chains originate from one sample sequenced in a study of vaccination and CD4 T cells after COVID-19. As to treatment: 10-day PBMC culture with coronavirus spike peptide pools or control peptides (ViraFEST assay). No cognate antigen is known for these TCRs. Researchers used the Oncomine TCR Beta short-read assay to sequence DNA from cultured CD4+ T cells. TCRdb reanalysed the PCR reads using MiXCR and keeps one entry per CDR3 protein. The sample includes more than 10,000 distinct CDR3 sequences, around two fifths of them seen just once. The specimen sequenced was CD4+ T cells from blood, cultured in vitro. The source is a human donor who had recovered from COVID-19.

The chain recombines TRBV18 with TRBJ2-2; D might be TRBD1 (5 bases). In germline, CDR1 is KGHSH, CDR2 LQKENI. There are 15 residues in the CDR3. Trimming took 6 bases from V and 1 from J, leaving 12 bases between them. The CDR3 sequence is CASSLNTGNTGELFF. DNA for the CDR3: TGTGCCAGCTCGCTCAATACAGGGAACACCGGGGAGCTGTTTTTT.

This clonotype was observed a few times. The chain employs TRBV6-5 and TRBJ2-7, with D possibly being TRBD1 (6 bases). Trimming shortened V by 2 bases and J by 0 bases, and 14 bases separated the two germline ends. This CDR3 is 16 amino acids long. Germline V lookup: CDR1 MNHEY, CDR2 SVGAGI. CDR3 sequence: CASSYPQGPSSYEQYF. In DNA, the CDR3 is TGTGCCAGCAGTTACCCACAGGGTCCGAGCTCCTACGAGCAGTACTTC.

A few counts support this clonotype. The chain couples TRBV11-2 to TRBJ2-7; the match to TRBD1 covers 8 bases. The ends lost 1 base at V and 6 bases at J; junction bases unmatched: 5. Germline CDR1 reads SGHAT; CDR2 reads FQNNGV. The CDR3 runs 14 residues. CDR3 nucleotide sequence: TGTGCCAGCAGCTTAGCTCAGGGGGCGGGCGAGCAGTACTTC. Its translation: CASSLAQGAGEQYF. Filled out from reference TRBV11-2 and TRBJ2-7, the complete variable domain reads EAGVAQSPRYKIIEKRQSVAFWCNPISGHATLYWYQQILGQGPKLLIQFQNNGVVDDSQLPKDRFSAERLKGVDSTLKIQPAKLEDSAVYLCASSLAQGAGEQYFGPGTRLTVT.

There are a few counts of this clonotype. The V and J genes are TRBV7-6 and TRBJ1-2, with a tentative D call TRBD1 (6 bases). Germline-derived CDR1 and CDR2 are SGHVS and FNYEAQ. V was shortened by 2 bases and J by 4 bases, with 14 bases between the two germline ends. This CDR3 spans 15 amino acids. The CDR3 loop is CASSLPDSPLYGYTF. The CDR3 nucleotides are TGTGCCAGCAGCTTACCGGACAGCCCCCTCTATGGCTACACCTTC.

V is TRBV7-9 and J is TRBJ1-4; D not resolved. V was shortened by 1 base and J by 10 bases, with 4 bases between the two germline ends. Germline loops: CDR1 SEHNR, CDR2 FQNEAQ (reference sequence). The CDR3 has 11 residues. This CDR3 is CASSLDRKLFF. The CDR3 DNA sequence: TGTGCCAGCAGCTTAGATAGAAAACTGTTTTTT.

V usage is TRBV30 and J usage is TRBJ1-2; D is undetermined. The V gene's germline CDR1 is GTSNPN and CDR2 SVGIG (reference sequence). The length of the CDR3 is 15 residues. V lost 3 bases to trimming and J lost 0 bases, with 14 bases between them. In nucleotides, the CDR3 is TGTGCCTGGAGAGATCCCGGCCGCACTAACTATGGCTACACCTTC. This codes for CAWRDPGRTNYGYTF.